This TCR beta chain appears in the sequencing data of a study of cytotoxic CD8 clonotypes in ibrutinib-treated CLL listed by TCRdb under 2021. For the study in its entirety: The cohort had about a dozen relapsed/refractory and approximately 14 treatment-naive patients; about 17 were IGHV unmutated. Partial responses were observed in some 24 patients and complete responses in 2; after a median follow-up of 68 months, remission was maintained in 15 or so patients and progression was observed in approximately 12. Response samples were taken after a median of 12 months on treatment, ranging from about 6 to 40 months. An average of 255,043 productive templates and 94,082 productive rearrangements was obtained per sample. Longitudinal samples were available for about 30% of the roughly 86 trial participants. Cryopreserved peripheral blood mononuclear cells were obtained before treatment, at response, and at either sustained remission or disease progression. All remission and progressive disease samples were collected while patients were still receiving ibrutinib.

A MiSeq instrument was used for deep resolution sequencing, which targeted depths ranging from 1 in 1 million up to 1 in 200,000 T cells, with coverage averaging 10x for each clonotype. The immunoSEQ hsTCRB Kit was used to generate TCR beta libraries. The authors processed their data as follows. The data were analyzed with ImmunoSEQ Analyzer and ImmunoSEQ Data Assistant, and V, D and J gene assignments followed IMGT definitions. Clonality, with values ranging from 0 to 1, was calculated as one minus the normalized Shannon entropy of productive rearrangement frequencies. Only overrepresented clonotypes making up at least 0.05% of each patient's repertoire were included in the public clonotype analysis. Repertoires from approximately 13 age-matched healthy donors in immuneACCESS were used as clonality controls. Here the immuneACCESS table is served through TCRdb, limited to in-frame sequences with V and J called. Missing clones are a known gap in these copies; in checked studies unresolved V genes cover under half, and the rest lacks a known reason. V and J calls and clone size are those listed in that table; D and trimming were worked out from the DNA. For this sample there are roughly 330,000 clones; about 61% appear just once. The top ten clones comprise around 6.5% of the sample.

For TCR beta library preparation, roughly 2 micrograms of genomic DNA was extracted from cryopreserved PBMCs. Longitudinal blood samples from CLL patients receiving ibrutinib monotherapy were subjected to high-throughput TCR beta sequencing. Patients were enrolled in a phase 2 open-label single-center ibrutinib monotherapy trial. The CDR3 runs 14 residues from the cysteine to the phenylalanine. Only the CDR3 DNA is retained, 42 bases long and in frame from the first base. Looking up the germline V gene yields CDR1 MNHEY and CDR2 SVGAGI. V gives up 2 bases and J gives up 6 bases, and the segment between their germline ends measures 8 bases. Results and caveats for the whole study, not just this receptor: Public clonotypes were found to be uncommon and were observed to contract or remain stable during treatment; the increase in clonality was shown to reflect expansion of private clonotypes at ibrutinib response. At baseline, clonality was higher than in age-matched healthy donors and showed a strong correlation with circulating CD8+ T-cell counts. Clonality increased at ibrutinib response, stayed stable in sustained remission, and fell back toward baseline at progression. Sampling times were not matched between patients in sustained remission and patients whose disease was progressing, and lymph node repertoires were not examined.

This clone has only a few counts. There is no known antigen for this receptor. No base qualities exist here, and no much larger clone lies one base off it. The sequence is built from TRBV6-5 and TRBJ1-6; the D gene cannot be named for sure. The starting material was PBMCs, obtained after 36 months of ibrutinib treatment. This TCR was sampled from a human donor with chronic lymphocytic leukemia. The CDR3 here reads CASSYGVSNSPLHF. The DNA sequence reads TGTGCCAGCAGTTACGGGGTCAGTAATTCACCCCTCCACTTT.